The clone carrying this T cell receptor (beta chain) came up many times. TCRdb recomputed calls from the 5' RACE reads with MiXCR, one row per CDR3 protein. In the table there are about 220,000 distinct CDR3 sequences, 6.5% to 7.5% of which are singletons. The sample belongs to a study of T cells after yellow fever vaccination. Trimming removed 6 bases from V and 3 bases from J; junction bases left unmatched: 10. The CDR3 runs 17 residues. CDR1 and CDR2 (germline): LGHNT, FRNRAP. The receptor was isolated from a man aged 30-40 years who received the YFV17D yellow fever vaccine. This sequence joins TRBV12-5 and TRBJ2-1; 11 bases align to TRBD2. Sequencing used CD4+ T cells sorted from PBMCs, obtained on the day of the yellow fever booster vaccination. CDR3 region: CASGFTGLAGRYNEQFF. The CDR3 region has the DNA TGTGCTAGTGGGTTCACTGGACTAGCGGGCCGCTACAATGAGCAGTTCTTC. Combining the CDR3 with reference TRBV12-5 and TRBJ2-1 gives the whole variable domain DARVTQTPRHKVTEMGQEVTMRCQPILGHNTVFWYRQTMMQGLELLAYFRNRAPLDDSGMPKDRFSAEMPDATLATLKIQPSEPRDSAVYFCASGFTGLAGRYNEQFFGPGTRLTVL.